The sequence of this T cell receptor beta chain was determined in a study of CD8 T cells in Susac syndrome. General study findings and limits: The study conceded that its TCR sequencing and HLA analysis involved relatively few individuals.

TEMRA cells were FACS-enriched, and CD8+ and CD4+ T cells were isolated negatively. This clonotype came up once. The antigen is not known. With random hexamers, reverse transcription was performed on about 0.5 to 1 ug of RNA. TCRdb recomputed calls from the immunoSEQ multiplex PCR reads with MiXCR, one row per CDR3 protein. The sample consists of 180,000 or so distinct CDR3 sequences, about 95% of them appearing once. The CDR3 consists of 13 residues. Germline lookup yields CDR1 SQVTM and CDR2 ANQGSEA. V dropped 3 bases and J dropped 0 bases, with 5 bases sitting between them. The TCR sequence derives from a human donor in good health. This chain uses TRBV29-1 with TRBJ2-2; D not certain. The sequenced sample consisted of CD4+ T cells from PBMCs. The CDR3 region is CSVDLANTGELFF. CDR3 nucleotides: TGCAGCGTTGATCTGGCGAACACCGGGGAGCTGTTTTTT.